These 2 T cell receptor beta chains originate from one sample sequenced in a study of blood T cell repertoires in COVID-19 (dated by TCRdb to about 2020). Library creation used the immunoSEQ multiplex PCR assay. Entries here come from immuneACCESS through TCRdb and include only in-frame sequences with V and J called. Some clones fail to appear in such tables; in the studies checked, an unresolved V gene covers under half of the shortfall, and the cause of the remainder is unknown. The sample contains about 220,000 clones, 80% to 85% of them found a single time. Roughly 2.4% of the sample rests with the top ten. Sequenced material: peripheral blood. These receptors originate from a woman in her sixties or seventies with acute or convalescent COVID-19.

This chain uses TRBV7-9 with TRBJ1-3; D possibly corresponds to TRBD1 (5 bases). V was shortened by 0 bases and J by 2 bases, with 14 bases between the two germline ends. This CDR3 region has 17 residues. Germline-derived CDR1 and CDR2 are SEHNR and FQNEAQ (reference sequence). CDR3 nucleotide sequence: TGTGCCAGCAGCTTAGCGCAGGGTGTAGTTACTGGAAACACCATATATTTT. It codes for CASSLAQGVVTGNTIYF.

The V call is TRBV19, the J call TRBJ1-5, with D possibly matching TRBD1 (5 bases). Germline V lookup: CDR1 LNHDA, CDR2 SQIVND (reference sequence). This CDR3 contains 16 residues. The germline V and J ends were trimmed by 3 bases and 0 bases, with 12 bases remaining between them. CDR3 nucleotides: TGTGCCAGTAGTATGGCCAGGGCCTATAGCAATCAGCCCCAGCATTTT. Translating it yields CASSMARAYSNQPQHF. Full variable domain (missing parts from reference TRBV19 and TRBJ1-5): DGGITQSPKYLFRKEGQNVTLSCEQNLNHDAMYWYRQDPGQGLRLIYYSQIVNDFQKGDIAEGYSVSREKKESFPLTVTSAQKNPTAFYLCASSMARAYSNQPQHFGDGTRLSIL.